This entry lists 9 T cell receptor beta chains sequenced from one sample in a study of cytomegalovirus exposure and HLA in healthy donors. The PCR was carried out with 60 Vbeta primers and 13 Jbeta primers. Sequencing was performed with immunoSEQ multiplex PCR; in TCRdb, only in-frame clones are kept and a portion is missing. This table holds around 70,000 clones. Sequenced sample: PBMCs. These receptor sequences come from a boy between 10 and 17 years old in good health and CMV-seronegative.

The V call is TRBV9, the J call TRBJ2-7; D perhaps matches TRBD1 (6 bases). The CDR3 contains 13 residues. Trimming shortened V by 4 bases and J by 7 bases, and 15 bases separated the two germline ends. CDR1 and CDR2 (germline): SGDLS, YYNGEE. The CDR3 loop reads CASSFKQGTEQYF. CDR3 bases: TGTGCCAGCAGCTTTAAACAGGGTACGGAGCAGTACTTC.

The genes are TRBV5-1 and TRBJ1-1, with unresolved D. Germline V gene data show CDR1 as SGHRS and CDR2 as YFSETQ. The CDR3 covers 15 residues. V was clipped by 1 base and J by 0 bases, with 10 bases between them. The CDR3 coding sequence is TGCGCCAGCAGCTTGTTCGCGCGAGTGAACACTGAAGCTTTCTTT. Amino acid sequence: CASSLFARVNTEAFF.

The chain recombines TRBV5-6 with TRBJ1-1; the match to TRBD1 covers 12 bases. The germline gives CDR1 SGHDT, CDR2 YYEEEE. V trimming: 3 bases; J trimming: 5 bases; junction bases outside the gene matches: 8. The CDR3 sequence is 16 residues long. CDR3 loop: CASSWPGQGAETEAFF. The CDR3 nucleotides read TGTGCCAGCAGCTGGCCGGGACAGGGGGCCGAGACTGAAGCTTTCTTT.

The rearrangement links TRBV7-6 to TRBJ2-7, with D possibly matching TRBD1 (5 bases). Deletions cut 1 base from V and 2 bases from J, with 9 bases between. The CDR3 runs 14 residues. Germline V gene data show CDR1 as SGHVS and CDR2 as FNYEAQ. CDR3 in DNA: TGTGCCAGCAGCTTAGGACAGATCGCCTACGAGCAGTACTTC. Amino acids: CASSLGQIAYEQYF.

V gene TRBV6-1 combines with J gene TRBJ1-2; D is ambiguous. The CDR3 spans 12 residues. Germline CDR1 and CDR2: MNHNS and SASEGT. Trimming left V 2 bases short and J 6 bases short, with 7 bases between. CDR3 in amino acids: CASSETVNGYTF. CDR3 DNA: TGTGCCAGCAGTGAAACAGTTAATGGCTACACCTTC.

The chain joins TRBV9 to TRBJ1-1, with 9 bases aligning to TRBD1. This CDR3 spans 14 amino acids. V lost 3 bases, J lost 4 bases, and 4 bases stayed unmatched. Germline lookup yields CDR1 SGDLS and CDR2 YYNGEE. Here the CDR3 reads CASSEGTGPTEAFF. The CDR3 DNA is TGTGCCAGCAGCGAAGGGACAGGGCCCACTGAAGCTTTCTTT.

CDR3 region: CATSNQGLALLKTQYF. CDR3 sequence (DNA): TGTGCCACCAGCAACCAGGGACTAGCGCTTTTGAAGACCCAGTACTTC. V and J are TRBV15 and TRBJ2-5; 10 nucleotides match TRBD2. Unmatched junction bases numbered 11, after V lost 4 bases and J lost 6 bases. The CDR3 is made up of 16 amino acids. Germline V gene lookup returns CDR1 LNHNV and CDR2 YYDKDF (reference sequence). Full variable domain (rest looked up from reference TRBV15 and TRBJ2-5): DAMVIQNPRYQVTQFGKPVTLSCSQTLNHNVMYWYQQKSSQAPKLLFHYYDKDFNNEADTPDNFQSRRPNTSFCFLDIRSPGLGDTAMYLCATSNQGLALLKTQYFGPGTRLLVL.

As for this clone: Without the conserved terminal phenylalanine or tryptophan, this CDR3 likely stems from a read error. It is unclear where the CDR3 begins or ends on the DNA, so no DNA is shown, and the CDR3 is as TCRdb lists it. The rearrangement links TRBV10-3 to TRBJ2-7; TRBD2 was called by the table and not checked on the DNA. The CDR3 is 12 residues long, ends included. CDR1 is ENHRY, CDR2 SYGVKD, per germline. Here the CDR3 reads CAISESGLHFRI.

The gene calls are TRBV30 and TRBJ2-1; tentatively, D is TRBD2 (6 bases). The germline V gene encodes CDR1 GTSNPN and CDR2 SVGIG (reference sequence). Trimming cost V 0 bases and J 7 bases, with 19 bases left between them. The CDR3 is 16 amino acids. In DNA form, the CDR3 reads TGTGCCTGGAGTGTCCCCTCGGCGGGACGACTAAATGAGCAGTTCTTC. Translating it yields CAWSVPSAGRLNEQFF.